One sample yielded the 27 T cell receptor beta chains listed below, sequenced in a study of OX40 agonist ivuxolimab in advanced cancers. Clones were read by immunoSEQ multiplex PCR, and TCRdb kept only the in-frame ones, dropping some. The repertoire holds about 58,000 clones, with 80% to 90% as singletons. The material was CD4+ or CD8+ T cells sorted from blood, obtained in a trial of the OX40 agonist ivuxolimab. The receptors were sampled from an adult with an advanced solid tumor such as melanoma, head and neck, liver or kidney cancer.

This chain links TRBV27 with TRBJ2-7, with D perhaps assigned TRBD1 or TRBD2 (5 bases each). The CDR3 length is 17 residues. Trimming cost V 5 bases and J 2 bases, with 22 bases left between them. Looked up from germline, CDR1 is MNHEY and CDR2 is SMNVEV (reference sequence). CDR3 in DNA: TGTGCCAGCAGTCTTGAGGGACCAGGGATCGAAACCTACGAGCAGTACTTC. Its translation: CASSLEGPGIETYEQYF.

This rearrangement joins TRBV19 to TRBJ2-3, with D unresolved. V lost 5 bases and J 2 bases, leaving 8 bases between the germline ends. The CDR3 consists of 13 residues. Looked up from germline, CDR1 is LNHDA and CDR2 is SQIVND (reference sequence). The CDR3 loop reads CASSVQVTDTQYF. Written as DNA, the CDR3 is TGTGCCAGTAGTGTCCAGGTCACAGATACGCAGTATTTT.

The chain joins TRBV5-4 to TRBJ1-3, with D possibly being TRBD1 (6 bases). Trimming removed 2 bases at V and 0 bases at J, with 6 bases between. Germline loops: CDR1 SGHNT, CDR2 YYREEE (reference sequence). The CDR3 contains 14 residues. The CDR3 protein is CASSLQGSGNTIYF. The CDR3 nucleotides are TGTGCCAGCAGCTTACAGGGCTCTGGAAACACCATATATTTT.

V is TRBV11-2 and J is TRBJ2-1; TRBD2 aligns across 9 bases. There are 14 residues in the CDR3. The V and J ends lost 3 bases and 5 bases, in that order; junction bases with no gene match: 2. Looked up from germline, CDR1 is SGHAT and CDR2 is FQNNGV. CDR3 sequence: CASSFGLANNEQFF. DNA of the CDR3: TGTGCCAGCAGCTTCGGACTAGCGAACAATGAGCAGTTCTTC.

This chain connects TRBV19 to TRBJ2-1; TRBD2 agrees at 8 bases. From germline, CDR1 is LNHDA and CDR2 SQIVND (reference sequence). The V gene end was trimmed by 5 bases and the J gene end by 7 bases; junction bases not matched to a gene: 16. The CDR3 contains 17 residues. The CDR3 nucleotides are TGTGCCAGTAGTCTCTCCGGAAGTGTAGCGGGAAAGAATGAGCAGTTCTTC. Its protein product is CASSLSGSVAGKNEQFF.

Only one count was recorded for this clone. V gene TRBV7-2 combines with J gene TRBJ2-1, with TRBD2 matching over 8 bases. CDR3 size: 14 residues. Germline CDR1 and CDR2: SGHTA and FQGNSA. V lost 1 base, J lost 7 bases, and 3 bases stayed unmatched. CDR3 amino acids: CASSLDASGNEQFF. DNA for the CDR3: TGTGCCAGCAGCTTAGATGCTAGCGGGAATGAGCAGTTCTTC.

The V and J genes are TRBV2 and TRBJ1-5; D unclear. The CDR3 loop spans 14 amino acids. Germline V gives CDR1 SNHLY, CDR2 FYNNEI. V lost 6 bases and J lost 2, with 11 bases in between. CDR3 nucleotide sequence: TGTGCCAGCAGACTGTTGTCTGGCAATCAGCCCCAGCATTTT. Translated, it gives CASRLLSGNQPQHF.

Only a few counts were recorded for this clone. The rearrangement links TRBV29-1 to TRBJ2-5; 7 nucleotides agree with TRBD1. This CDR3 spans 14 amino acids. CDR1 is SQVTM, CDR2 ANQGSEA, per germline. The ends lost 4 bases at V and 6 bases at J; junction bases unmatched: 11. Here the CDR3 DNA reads TGCAGCGTTGTGAGGGGGCGCGAGGGACAGACCCAGTACTTC. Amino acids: CSVVRGREGQTQYF.

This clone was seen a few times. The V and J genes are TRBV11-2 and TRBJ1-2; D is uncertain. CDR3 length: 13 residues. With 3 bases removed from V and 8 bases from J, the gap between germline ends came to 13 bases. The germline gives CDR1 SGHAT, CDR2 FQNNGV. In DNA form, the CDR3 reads TGTGCCAGCAGCTTTCCTGGGATCGGGGGCTACACCTTC. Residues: CASSFPGIGGYTF.

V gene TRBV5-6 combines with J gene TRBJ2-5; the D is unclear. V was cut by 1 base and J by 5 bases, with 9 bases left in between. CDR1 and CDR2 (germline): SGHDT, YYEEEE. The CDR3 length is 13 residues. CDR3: CASSLTGAETQYF. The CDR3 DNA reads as TGTGCCAGCAGCTTGACCGGTGCGGAGACCCAGTACTTC.

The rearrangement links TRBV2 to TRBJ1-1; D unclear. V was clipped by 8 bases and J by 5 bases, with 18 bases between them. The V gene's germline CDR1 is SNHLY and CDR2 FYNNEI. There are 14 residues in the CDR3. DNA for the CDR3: TGTGCCAGCGGGATACTCGGAGGAGGAACTGAAGCTTTCTTT. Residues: CASGILGGGTEAFF.

CDR3 nucleotide sequence: TGCGCCAGCAGCTCTCAACCTGGGACAGGCTACTCTGGGGCCAACGTCCTGACTTTC. It yields the protein CASSSQPGTGYSGANVLTF. The chain employs TRBV5-1 and TRBJ2-6; 8 nucleotides agree with TRBD1. CDR1 is SGHRS, CDR2 YFSETQ, per germline. This CDR3 region has 19 residues. V trimming: 3 bases; J trimming: 0 bases; junction bases outside the gene matches: 11.

In DNA, the CDR3 is TGCGCCAGCAGCCAAGATCCCCAGCGGGTTTACAATGAGCAGTTCTTC. Its protein is CASSQDPQRVYNEQFF. This chain uses TRBV4-3 with TRBJ2-1; D might be TRBD2 (6 bases). Trimming took 0 bases from V and 4 from J, leaving 13 bases between them. In germline, CDR1 is LGHNA, CDR2 YSLEER. The CDR3 has 16 amino acids.

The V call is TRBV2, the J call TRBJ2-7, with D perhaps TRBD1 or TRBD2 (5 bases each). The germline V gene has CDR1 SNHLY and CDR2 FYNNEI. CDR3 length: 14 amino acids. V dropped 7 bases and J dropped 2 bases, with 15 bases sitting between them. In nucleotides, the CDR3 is TGTGCCAGCATTCCCGGGACCTTCGCCTACGAGCAGTACTTC. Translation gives CASIPGTFAYEQYF.

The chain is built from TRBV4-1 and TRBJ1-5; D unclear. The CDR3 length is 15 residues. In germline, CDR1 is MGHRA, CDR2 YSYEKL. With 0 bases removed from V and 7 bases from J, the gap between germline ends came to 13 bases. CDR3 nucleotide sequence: TGCGCCAGCAGCCAAGACGAGACTCGCGGGCAGCCCCAGCATTTT. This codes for CASSQDETRGQPQHF.

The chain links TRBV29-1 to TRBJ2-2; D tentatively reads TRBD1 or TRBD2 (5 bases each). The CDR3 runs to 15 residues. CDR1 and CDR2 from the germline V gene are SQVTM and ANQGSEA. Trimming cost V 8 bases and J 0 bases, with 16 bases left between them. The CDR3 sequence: CSQGLRGANTGELFF. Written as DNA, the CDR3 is TGCAGCCAAGGGTTGAGGGGCGCGAACACCGGGGAGCTGTTTTTT.

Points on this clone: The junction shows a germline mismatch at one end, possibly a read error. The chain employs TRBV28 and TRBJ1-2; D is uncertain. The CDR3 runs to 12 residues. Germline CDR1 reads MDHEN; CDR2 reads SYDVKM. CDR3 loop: CASGFGNYGYTF. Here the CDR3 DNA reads TGTGCCAGCGGTTTTGGGAACTATGGCTACACCTTC.

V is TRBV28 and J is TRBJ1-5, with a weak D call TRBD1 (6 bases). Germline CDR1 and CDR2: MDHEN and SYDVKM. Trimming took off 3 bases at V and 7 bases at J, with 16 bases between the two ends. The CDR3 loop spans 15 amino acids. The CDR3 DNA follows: TGTGCCAGCAGTTTTGCGGGGGCCAGCCAACAGCCCCAGCATTTT. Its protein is CASSFAGASQQPQHF. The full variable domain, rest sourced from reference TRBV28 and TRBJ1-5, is DVKVTQSSRYLVKRTGEKVFLECVQDMDHENMFWYRQDPGLGLRLIYFSYDVKMKEKGDIPEGYSVSREKKERFSLILESASTNQTSMYLCASSFAGASQQPQHFGDGTRLSIL.

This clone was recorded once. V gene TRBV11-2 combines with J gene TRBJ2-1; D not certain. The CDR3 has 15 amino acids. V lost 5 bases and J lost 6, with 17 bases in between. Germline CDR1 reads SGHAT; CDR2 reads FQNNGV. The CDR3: CASSPVVGWVNEQFF. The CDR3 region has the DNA TGTGCCAGCAGCCCAGTCGTGGGGTGGGTCAATGAGCAGTTCTTC.

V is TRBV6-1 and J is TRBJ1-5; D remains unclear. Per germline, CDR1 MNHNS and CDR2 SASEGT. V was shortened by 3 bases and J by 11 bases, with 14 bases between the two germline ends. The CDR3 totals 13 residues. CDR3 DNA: TGTGCCAGCAGTGAGATAGACGGCGTGTCCCAGCATTTT. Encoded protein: CASSEIDGVSQHF.

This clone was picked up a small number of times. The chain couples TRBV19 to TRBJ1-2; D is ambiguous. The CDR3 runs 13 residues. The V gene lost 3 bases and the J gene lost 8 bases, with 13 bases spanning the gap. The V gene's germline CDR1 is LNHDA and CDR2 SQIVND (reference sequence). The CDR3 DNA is TGTGCCAGTAGTATGTGGGAAACGGGCGGCTACACCTTC. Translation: CASSMWETGGYTF.

CDR3 nucleotide sequence: TGTGCCAGCAGCGGAGGGGGTCGTGGAACCTACGAGCAGTACTTC. As protein: CASSGGGRGTYEQYF. The gene calls are TRBV5-6 and TRBJ2-7; D possibly matches TRBD1 or TRBD2 (6 bases each). Germline lookup yields CDR1 SGHDT and CDR2 YYEEEE. The CDR3 runs 15 residues. Trimming removed 4 bases at V and 2 bases at J, with 16 bases between.

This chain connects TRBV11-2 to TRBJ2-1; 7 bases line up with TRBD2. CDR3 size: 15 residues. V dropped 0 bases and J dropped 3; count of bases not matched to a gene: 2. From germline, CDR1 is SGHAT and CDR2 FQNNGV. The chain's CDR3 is CASSLDGGSYNEQFF. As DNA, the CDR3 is TGTGCCAGCAGCTTAGATGGCGGGAGCTACAATGAGCAGTTCTTC.

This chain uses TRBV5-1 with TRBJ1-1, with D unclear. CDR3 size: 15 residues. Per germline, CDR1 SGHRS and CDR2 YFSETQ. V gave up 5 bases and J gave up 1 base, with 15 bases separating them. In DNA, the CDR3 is TGCGCCAGCAGTTTCGACCCCAACTGGAACACTGAAGCTTTCTTT. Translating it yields CASSFDPNWNTEAFF.

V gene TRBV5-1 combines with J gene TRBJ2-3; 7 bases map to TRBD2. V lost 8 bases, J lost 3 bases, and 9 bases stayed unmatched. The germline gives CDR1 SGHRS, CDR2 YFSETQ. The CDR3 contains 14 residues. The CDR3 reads CASWGGIWTDTQYF. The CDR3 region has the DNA TGCGCCAGTTGGGGGGGAATTTGGACAGATACGCAGTATTTT. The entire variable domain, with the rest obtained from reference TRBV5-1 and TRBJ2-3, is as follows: KAGVTQTPRYLIKTRGQQVTLSCSPISGHRSVSWYQQTPGQGLQFLFEYFSETQRNKGNFPGRFSGRQFSNSRSEMNVSTLELGDSALYLCASWGGIWTDTQYFGPGTRLTVL.

The CDR3 DNA reads as TGCGCCAGCAGCTTGGGTAGCATTTGGGGCGGTTACAATGAGCAGTTCTTC. It specifies CASSLGSIWGGYNEQFF. The V and J genes are TRBV5-1 and TRBJ2-1, with D possibly being TRBD1 (5 bases). CDR1 and CDR2 (germline): SGHRS, YFSETQ. This CDR3 has 17 residues. V lost 0 bases to trimming and J lost 4 bases, with 17 bases between them.

The CDR3 region is CASSTSQNYGYTF. In DNA form, the CDR3 reads TGTGCCAGCAGTACCTCGCAGAACTATGGCTACACCTTC. The chain employs TRBV6-5 and TRBJ1-2; unclear D gene. Germline V gene sequence: CDR1 MNHEY, CDR2 SVGAGI. The V end was cut by 5 bases, the J end by 2 bases, with 9 bases between. The CDR3 is 13 amino acids.